These 20 T cell receptor beta chains were all obtained from the same sample, sequenced in a study of cytomegalovirus exposure and HLA in healthy donors. TCRdb keeps only in-frame clones here, not all; method: immunoSEQ multiplex PCR. Of roughly 250,000 clones in the sample, 86% were seen once. Sequenced sample: PBMCs. These receptor sequences come from a woman aged 25 to 39 in good health and CMV-seropositive.

This chain uses TRBV15 with TRBJ2-1; the match to TRBD2 covers 11 bases. The CDR3 is 16 residues long. Germline trimming cut 3 bases from V and 8 bases from J; bases unmatched to any gene: 9. Looked up from germline, CDR1 is LNHNV and CDR2 is YYDKDF (reference sequence). CDR3 nucleotides: TGTGCCACCAGCAGGGGACTAGCGGAGGGAGGTCATGAGCAGTTCTTC. Its translation: CATSRGLAEGGHEQFF.

The chain uses TRBV11-2 and TRBJ2-1; the match to TRBD2 covers 13 bases. This CDR3 contains 15 residues. V gave up 3 bases and J gave up 8 bases; unmatched junction bases: 4. Germline V lookup: CDR1 SGHAT, CDR2 FQNNGV. As DNA, the CDR3 is TGTGCCAGCAGCTTCGGGACTAGCGGGACCGATGAGCAGTTCTTC. As protein: CASSFGTSGTDEQFF. The entire variable domain, with the rest obtained from reference TRBV11-2 and TRBJ2-1, is as follows: EAGVAQSPRYKIIEKRQSVAFWCNPISGHATLYWYQQILGQGPKLLIQFQNNGVVDDSQLPKDRFSAERLKGVDSTLKIQPAKLEDSAVYLCASSFGTSGTDEQFFGPGTRLTVL.

V usage is TRBV7-8 and J usage is TRBJ2-7; TRBD2 aligns across 8 bases. Germline assignment: CDR1 SGHVS and CDR2 FQNEAQ. V lost 5 bases to trimming and J lost 4 bases; unmatched junction nucleotides: 7. The CDR3 extends over 14 amino acids. The CDR3 protein is CASSPTGRGYEQYF. In nucleotides, the CDR3 is TGTGCCAGCAGCCCAACCGGGAGGGGGTACGAGCAGTACTTC.

The rearrangement uses TRBV4-1 and TRBJ2-3; D ambiguous. This CDR3 has 12 amino acids. Per the germline V gene, CDR1 is MGHRA and CDR2 is YSYEKL. V lost 3 bases and J 3 bases, leaving 4 bases between the germline ends. The CDR3 here is CASSHTTDTQYF. The CDR3, as DNA: TGCGCCAGCAGCCACACTACAGATACGCAGTATTTT.

V is TRBV5-1 and J is TRBJ2-1, with a possible D match to TRBD2 (5 bases). V lost 7 bases, J lost 5 bases, and 10 bases lay in between. The germline V gene has CDR1 SGHRS and CDR2 YFSETQ. This CDR3 comprises 12 residues. The CDR3 is CASAPGDNEQFF. CDR3 nucleotides: TGCGCCAGCGCCCCCGGGGACAATGAGCAGTTCTTC. The full variable domain, rest sourced from reference TRBV5-1 and TRBJ2-1, is KAGVTQTPRYLIKTRGQQVTLSCSPISGHRSVSWYQQTPGQGLQFLFEYFSETQRNKGNFPGRFSGRQFSNSRSEMNVSTLELGDSALYLCASAPGDNEQFFGPGTRLTVL.

The gene calls are TRBV7-8 and TRBJ2-7; D not certain. The CDR3 length is 14 residues. Germline V gene lookup returns CDR1 SGHVS and CDR2 FQNEAQ. The V end lost 5 bases, the J end lost 7 bases, and 18 bases lay between the germline ends. The CDR3 region is CASSPHRLSEEQYF. CDR3 sequence (DNA): TGTGCCAGCAGCCCCCACCGGCTGAGCGAAGAGCAGTACTTC.

The chain couples TRBV27 to TRBJ1-2; TRBD1 is a possible D gene (6 bases). The ends were cut back, 5 bases at V and 5 bases at J, with 18 bases in the middle. This CDR3 has 15 amino acids. Germline lookup yields CDR1 MNHEY and CDR2 SMNVEV (reference sequence). The chain's CDR3 is CASSPAGGQGYGYTF. Written as DNA, the CDR3 is TGTGCCAGCAGTCCCGCCGGGGGGCAAGGATATGGCTACACCTTC.

V is TRBV11-2 and J is TRBJ1-1; perhaps TRBD1 as D (6 bases). Per the germline V gene, CDR1 is SGHAT and CDR2 is FQNNGV. V was cut by 8 bases and J by 8 bases, with 33 bases left in between. The CDR3 is made up of 18 amino acids. CDR3 loop: CASRAWGGRGGNNLEAFF. CDR3 coding DNA: TGTGCCAGCCGAGCGTGGGGGGGGCGAGGGGGGAATAACCTAGAAGCTTTCTTT.

The chain uses TRBV30 and TRBJ2-5; possible D gene TRBD2, 6 bases. The ends were cut back, 4 bases at V and 5 bases at J, with 20 bases in the middle. Looked up from germline, CDR1 is GTSNPN and CDR2 is SVGIG (reference sequence). CDR3 size: 15 residues. The CDR3 sequence is CAWMGGTSMTETQYF. The CDR3 coding sequence is TGTGCCTGGATGGGGGGAACTAGCATGACGGAGACCCAGTACTTC.

This rearrangement joins TRBV30 to TRBJ2-1; TRBD1 matches at 7 bases. CDR1 GTSNPN and CDR2 SVGIG come from the germline V gene (reference sequence). This CDR3 comprises 18 residues. J lost 1 base, V lost 3 bases, and 15 bases had no gene match. In DNA, the CDR3 is TGTGCCTGGAGAGACCCTTCGACAGGGCATGGGTCCTACAATGAGCAGTTCTTC. Translating it yields CAWRDPSTGHGSYNEQFF.

The chain is built from TRBV11-3 and TRBJ1-5; no firm D call. Germline CDR1 SGHNT, CDR2 YENEEA. Trimming left V 3 bases short and J 2 bases short, with 5 bases between. This CDR3 has 13 amino acids. CDR3 bases: TGTGCCAGCAGCTTCGGGGGCAATCAGCCCCAGCATTTT. Its translation: CASSFGGNQPQHF.

This clone has a handful of counts. The CDR3 here is CASSAGPLGEQYF. CDR3 sequence (DNA): TGTGCCAGCAGTGCGGGACCTCTCGGCGAGCAGTACTTC. The chain employs TRBV27 and TRBJ2-7; TRBD2 is a possible D gene (6 bases). Germline CDR1 and CDR2: MNHEY and SMNVEV (reference sequence). The length of the CDR3 is 13 residues. Trimming removed 5 bases at V and 6 bases at J, with 14 bases between.

This chain links TRBV7-3 with TRBJ1-1, with 12 bases aligning to TRBD1. Trimming took 3 bases from V and 5 from J; bases not matched to a gene: 7. This CDR3 spans 16 amino acids. Germline V gives CDR1 SGHTA, CDR2 FQGTGA. The CDR3 region has the DNA TGTGCCAGCAGCTTGGGGGACAGGGGGCTTTTAACTGAAGCTTTCTTT. Its protein product is CASSLGDRGLLTEAFF.

This clone has a handful of counts. This chain links TRBV4-1 with TRBJ2-7, with TRBD2 identical over 10 bases. V shed 3 bases, J shed 3 bases, and the junction held 5 bases outside the gene matches. The CDR3 runs 15 residues. Germline-derived CDR1 and CDR2 are MGHRA and YSYEKL. CDR3 region: CASSQVLAGDYEQYF. The CDR3 nucleotides are TGCGCCAGCAGCCAGGTCCTAGCGGGAGACTACGAGCAGTACTTC.

Concerning this clone: A junction end diverges from the germline sequence, so it may reflect a read error. The chain joins TRBV18 to TRBJ1-1, with D uncertain. This CDR3 region has 11 residues. The V gene's germline CDR1 is KGHSH and CDR2 LQKENI. This CDR3 is CASSPGEGAAF. The CDR3 coding sequence is TGTGCCAGCTCACCAGGGGAGGGAGCCGCATTT.

The chain carries TRBV5-4 and TRBJ2-7; TRBD1 agrees at 9 bases. Germline V gives CDR1 SGHNT, CDR2 YYREEE (reference sequence). The J segment lost 9 bases and the V segment lost 2 bases, leaving 12 bases of the junction unmatched. The CDR3 spans 15 residues. This CDR3 reads CASSFRLGQGSRQYF. In nucleotides, the CDR3 is TGTGCCAGCAGCTTCCGCTTGGGACAGGGATCTAGGCAGTACTTC.

This chain uses TRBV5-1 with TRBJ2-6; perhaps TRBD1 as D (5 bases). Germline V lookup: CDR1 SGHRS, CDR2 YFSETQ. The V and J ends lost 4 bases and 4 bases respectively, with 9 bases between them. The CDR3 totals 14 residues. CDR3 DNA: TGCGCCAGCAGCGGGCGACAGGGGGCCAACGTCCTGACTTTC. Its translation is CASSGRQGANVLTF.

The V call is TRBV7-2, the J call TRBJ1-2, with D possibly being TRBD1 (5 bases). This CDR3 has 14 amino acids. CDR1 SGHTA and CDR2 FQGNSA come from the germline V gene. The V and J ends lost 3 bases and 3 bases respectively, with 11 bases between them. For the CDR3, the DNA is TGTGCCAGCAGCTTGGTTAGGGGCGACTATGGCTACACCTTC. Protein product: CASSLVRGDYGYTF.

The chain couples TRBV13 to TRBJ2-7; TRBD2 matches 11 bases. Germline V gene lookup returns CDR1 PRHDT and CDR2 FYEKMQ (reference sequence). Trimming took 5 bases from V and 0 from J; bases not matched to a gene: 6. This CDR3 region has 16 residues. This CDR3 reads CASSPRSGGASYEQYF. The CDR3 bases are TGTGCCAGCAGCCCACGTAGCGGGGGGGCCTCCTACGAGCAGTACTTC.

The chain combines TRBV28 with TRBJ2-7, with D possibly matching TRBD1 (7 bases). With 6 bases removed from V and 2 bases from J, the gap between germline ends came to 11 bases. Germline V lookup: CDR1 MDHEN, CDR2 SYDVKM. The CDR3 length is 13 residues. In DNA, the CDR3 is TGTGCCAGCAGGCGGGACAGCACCTACGAGCAGTACTTC. This gives the protein CASRRDSTYEQYF.